This T cell receptor (beta chain) emerged from a study of T cell repertoires in cytomegalovirus infection. About the research overall: Public signatures in TCR beta pointed to CMV infection and matching HLA type. Study-level results: Identification of carriers of CMV plus the relevant HLA was performed using cumulative public TCR beta family frequency. HLA-C-restricted TCR beta clonotypes specific for CMV led the ex vivo response.

This CDR3 has 16 residues. TCRdb passed the reads through MiXCR, listing each CDR3 protein once. The table includes about 320,000 distinct CDR3 sequences, 9.5% detected once. Note on this clonotype: Its antigen is as yet unknown. A read error may produce the germline difference seen at one junction end.

The chain couples TRBV12-3 or TRBV12-4 to TRBJ2-1, with TRBD2 matching over 11 bases. The sequence was obtained from a human donor in good health (CMV status not recorded). Some clones in this sample may be carry-over from other donors' samples. Input material: PBMCs. CDR3 in amino acids: CAISPSGTSGNNEQFF. The DNA for the CDR3 is TGTGCCATCAGTCCCAGTGGGACTAGCGGTAACAATGAGCAGTTCTTC.